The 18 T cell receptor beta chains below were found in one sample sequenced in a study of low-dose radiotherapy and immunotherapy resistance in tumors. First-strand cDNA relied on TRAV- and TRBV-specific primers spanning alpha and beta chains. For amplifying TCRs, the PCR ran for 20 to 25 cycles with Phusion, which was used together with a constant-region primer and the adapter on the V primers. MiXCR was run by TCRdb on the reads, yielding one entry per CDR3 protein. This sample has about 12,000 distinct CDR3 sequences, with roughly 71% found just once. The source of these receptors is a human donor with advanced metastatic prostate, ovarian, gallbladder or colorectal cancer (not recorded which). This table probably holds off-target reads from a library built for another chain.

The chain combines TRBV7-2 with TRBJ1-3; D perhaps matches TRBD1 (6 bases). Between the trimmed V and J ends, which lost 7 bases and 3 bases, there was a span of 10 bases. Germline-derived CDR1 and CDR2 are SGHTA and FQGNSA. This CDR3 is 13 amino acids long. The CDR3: CASTKGGGNTIYF. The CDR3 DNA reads TGTGCCAGCACCAAAGGGGGTGGAAACACCATATATTTT.

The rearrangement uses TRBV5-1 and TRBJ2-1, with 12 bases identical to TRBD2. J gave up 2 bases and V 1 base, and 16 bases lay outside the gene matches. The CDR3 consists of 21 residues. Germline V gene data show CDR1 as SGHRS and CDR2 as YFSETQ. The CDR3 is CASSLPTNLKRTSGTYNEQFF. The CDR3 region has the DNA TGCGCCAGCAGCTTGCCTACCAACCTCAAAAGGACTAGCGGGACCTACAATGAGCAGTTCTTC.

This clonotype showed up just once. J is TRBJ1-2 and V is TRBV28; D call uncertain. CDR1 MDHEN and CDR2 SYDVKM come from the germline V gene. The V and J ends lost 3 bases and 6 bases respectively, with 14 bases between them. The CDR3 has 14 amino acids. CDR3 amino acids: CASSLAFTAHGYTF. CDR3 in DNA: TGTGCCAGCAGTTTGGCCTTTACAGCACATGGCTACACCTTC.

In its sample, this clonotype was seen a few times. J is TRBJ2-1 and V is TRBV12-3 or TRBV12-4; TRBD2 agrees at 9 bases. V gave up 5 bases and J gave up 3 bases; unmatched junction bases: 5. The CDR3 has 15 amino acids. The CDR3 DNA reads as TGTGCCAGCAGTATGAGCGGGAGGATCTACAATGAGCAGTTCTTC. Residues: CASSMSGRIYNEQFF.

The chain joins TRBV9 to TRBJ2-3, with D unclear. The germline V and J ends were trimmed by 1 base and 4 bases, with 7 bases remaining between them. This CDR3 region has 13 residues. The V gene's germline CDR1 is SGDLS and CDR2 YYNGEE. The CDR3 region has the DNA TGTGCCAGCAGCGTAAGGGTGGCAGATACGCAGTATTTT. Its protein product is CASSVRVADTQYF.

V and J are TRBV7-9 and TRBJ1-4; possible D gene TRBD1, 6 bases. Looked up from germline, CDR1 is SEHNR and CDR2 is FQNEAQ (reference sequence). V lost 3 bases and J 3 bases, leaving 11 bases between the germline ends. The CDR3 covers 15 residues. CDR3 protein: CASSLTGRSNEKLFF. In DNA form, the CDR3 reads TGTGCCAGCAGCTTGACAGGACGGTCTAATGAAAAACTGTTTTTT. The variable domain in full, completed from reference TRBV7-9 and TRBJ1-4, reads DTGVSQNPRHKITKRGQNVTFRCDPISEHNRLYWYRQTLGQGPEFLTYFQNEAQLEKSRLLSDRFSAERPKGSFSTLEIQRTEQGDSAMYLCASSLTGRSNEKLFFGSGTQLSVL.

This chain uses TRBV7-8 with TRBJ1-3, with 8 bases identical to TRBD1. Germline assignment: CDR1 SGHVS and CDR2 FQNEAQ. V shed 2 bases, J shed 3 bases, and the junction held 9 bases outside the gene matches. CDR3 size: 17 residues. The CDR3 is CASSLTTGDLLGNTIYF. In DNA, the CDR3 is TGTGCCAGCAGCTTAACGACAGGGGATCTACTTGGAAACACCATATATTTT.

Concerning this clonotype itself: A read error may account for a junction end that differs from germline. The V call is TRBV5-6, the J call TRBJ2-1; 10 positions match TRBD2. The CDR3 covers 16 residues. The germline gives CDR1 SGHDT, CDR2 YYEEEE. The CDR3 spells CASSLPGLASSNEQFF. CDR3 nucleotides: TGTGCCAGCAGCTTACCGGGACTAGCGTCCTCCAATGAGCAGTTCTTC.

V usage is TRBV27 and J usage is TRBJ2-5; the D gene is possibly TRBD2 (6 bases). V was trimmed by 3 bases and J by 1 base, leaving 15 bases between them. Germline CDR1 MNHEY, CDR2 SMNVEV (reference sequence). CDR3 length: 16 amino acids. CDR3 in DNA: TGTGCCAGCAGTTTTTTCGGGGGAAGCCTCCAAGAGACCCAGTACTTC. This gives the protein CASSFFGGSLQETQYF.

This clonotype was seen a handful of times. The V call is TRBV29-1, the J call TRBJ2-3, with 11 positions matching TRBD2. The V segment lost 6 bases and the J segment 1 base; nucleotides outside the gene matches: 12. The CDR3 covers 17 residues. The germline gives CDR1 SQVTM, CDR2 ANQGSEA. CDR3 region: CSVGGTSGGGGTDTQYF. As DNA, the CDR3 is TGCAGCGTCGGCGGGACTAGCGGAGGGGGGGGCACAGATACGCAGTATTTT.

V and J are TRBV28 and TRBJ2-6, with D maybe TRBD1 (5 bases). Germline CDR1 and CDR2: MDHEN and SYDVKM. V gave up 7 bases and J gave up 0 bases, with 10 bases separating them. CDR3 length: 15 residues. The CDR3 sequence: CASTGLSSGANVLTF. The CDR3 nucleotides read TGTGCCAGCACAGGGCTCAGCTCTGGGGCCAACGTCCTGACTTTC.

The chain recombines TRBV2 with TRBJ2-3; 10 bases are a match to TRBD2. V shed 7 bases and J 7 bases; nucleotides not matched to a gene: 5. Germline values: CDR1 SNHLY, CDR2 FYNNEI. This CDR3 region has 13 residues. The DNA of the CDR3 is TGTGCCAGCATCTCTAGCGGGAGAAATACGCAGTATTTT. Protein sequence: CASISSGRNTQYF.

CDR3 nucleotides: TGCGCCAGCAGCGGGGACCACTACACAGATACGCAGTATTTT. Its protein product is CASSGDHYTDTQYF. The rearrangement uses TRBV5-1 and TRBJ2-3; the D gene could be TRBD1 or TRBD2 (5 bases each). This CDR3 is 14 amino acids long. Trimming stripped 4 bases from V and 2 bases from J, with 11 bases between. The germline gives CDR1 SGHRS, CDR2 YFSETQ. The full variable domain, completed using reference TRBV5-1 and TRBJ2-3, is KAGVTQTPRYLIKTRGQQVTLSCSPISGHRSVSWYQQTPGQGLQFLFEYFSETQRNKGNFPGRFSGRQFSNSRSEMNVSTLELGDSALYLCASSGDHYTDTQYFGPGTRLTVL.

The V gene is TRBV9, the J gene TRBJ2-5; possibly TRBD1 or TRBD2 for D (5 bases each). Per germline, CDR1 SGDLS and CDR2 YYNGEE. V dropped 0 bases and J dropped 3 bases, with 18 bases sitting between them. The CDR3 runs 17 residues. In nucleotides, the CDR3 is TGTGCCAGCAGCGTAGGGGACGAGGGAGAAATCGAAGAGACCCAGTACTTC. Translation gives CASSVGDEGEIEETQYF.

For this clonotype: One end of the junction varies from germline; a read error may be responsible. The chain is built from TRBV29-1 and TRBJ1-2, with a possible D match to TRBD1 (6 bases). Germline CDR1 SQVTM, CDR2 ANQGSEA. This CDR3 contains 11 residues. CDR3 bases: TGCAGCGCTGAACAGGGTTCTGGCTACACCTTC. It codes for CSAEQGSGYTF.

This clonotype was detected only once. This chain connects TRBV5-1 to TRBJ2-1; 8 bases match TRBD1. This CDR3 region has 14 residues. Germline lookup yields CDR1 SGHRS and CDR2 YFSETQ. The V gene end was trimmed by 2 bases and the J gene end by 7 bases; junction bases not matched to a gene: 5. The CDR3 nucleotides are TGCGCCAGCAGCTTTGGACAGGGCTTGAATGAGCAGTTCTTC. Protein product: CASSFGQGLNEQFF.

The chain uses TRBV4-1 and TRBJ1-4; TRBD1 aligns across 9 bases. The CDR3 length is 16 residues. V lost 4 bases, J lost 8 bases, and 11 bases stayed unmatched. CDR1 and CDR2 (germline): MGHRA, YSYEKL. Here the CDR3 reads CASSRIYGTGPEKLFF. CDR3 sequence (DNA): TGCGCCAGCAGCCGAATTTACGGGACAGGGCCCGAAAAACTGTTTTTT.

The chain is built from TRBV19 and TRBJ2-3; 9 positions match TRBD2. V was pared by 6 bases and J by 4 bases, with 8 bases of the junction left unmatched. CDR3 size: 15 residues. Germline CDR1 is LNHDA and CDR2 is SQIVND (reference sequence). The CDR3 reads CASRPLAGSSDTQYF. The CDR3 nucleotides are TGTGCCAGTAGACCACTAGCGGGTAGCTCAGATACGCAGTATTTT.